The next 3 T cell receptor beta chains were all read from a single sample in a study of blood T cell repertoires in COVID-19. Assay: immunoSEQ multiplex PCR; the TCRdb copy retains only in-frame clones and omits some. The table lists around 260,000 clones, roughly 90% of them singletons. The sample comprised peripheral blood. The receptors originated from a woman aged 25 to 39 with active or convalescent COVID-19.

This clone appeared a single time. The V call is TRBV18, the J call TRBJ1-3, with TRBD1 identical over 10 bases. The V segment lost 2 bases and the J segment 3 bases; nucleotides outside the gene matches: 7. This CDR3 region has 17 residues. The germline V gene has CDR1 KGHSH and CDR2 LQKENI. The CDR3 protein is CASSPIGQGVVGNTIYF. In DNA, the CDR3 is TGTGCCAGCTCACCAATCGGACAGGGGGTTGTTGGAAACACCATATATTTT.

In its sample, this clone was seen a few times. J is TRBJ2-6 and V is TRBV19, with D unclear. V was pared by 1 base and J by 0 bases, with 4 bases between. The CDR3 runs 15 residues. Germline-derived CDR1 and CDR2 are LNHDA and SQIVND (reference sequence). The CDR3: CASSIAGSGANVLTF. Written as DNA, the CDR3 is TGTGCCAGTAGTATAGCAGGCTCTGGGGCCAACGTCCTGACTTTC.

The CDR3 DNA is TGTGCCAGCAGCTTGGTGGGGGGACACCCAGGGGGTGAGACCCAGTACTTC. This codes for CASSLVGGHPGGETQYF. V usage is TRBV5-5 and J usage is TRBJ2-5; D possibly corresponds to TRBD1 (7 bases). The germline CDR1 and CDR2 sequences are SGHKS and YYEKEE (reference sequence). This CDR3 is built from 17 residues. The V end lost 0 bases, the J end lost 5 bases, and 20 bases lay between the germline ends.